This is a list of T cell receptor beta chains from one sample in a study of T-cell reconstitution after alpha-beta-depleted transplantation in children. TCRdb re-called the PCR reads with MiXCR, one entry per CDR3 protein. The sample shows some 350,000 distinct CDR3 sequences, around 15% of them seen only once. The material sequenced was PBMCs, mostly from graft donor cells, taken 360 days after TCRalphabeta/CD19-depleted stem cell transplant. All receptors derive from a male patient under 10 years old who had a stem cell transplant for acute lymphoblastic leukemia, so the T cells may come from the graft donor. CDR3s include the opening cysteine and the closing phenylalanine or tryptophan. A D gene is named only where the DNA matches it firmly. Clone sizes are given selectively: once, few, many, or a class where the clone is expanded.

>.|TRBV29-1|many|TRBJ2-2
CSADPTGQGLRTGELFF
TGCAGCGCCGACCCCACCGGGCAGGGCCTTAGGACCGGGGAGCTGTTTTTT
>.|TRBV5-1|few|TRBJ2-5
CASSLEGYSETQYF
TGCGCCAGCAGCTTGGAGGGCTATTCGGAGACCCAGTACTTC
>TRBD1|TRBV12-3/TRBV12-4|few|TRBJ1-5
CASSFPGQAQHF
TGTGCCAGCAGTTTCCCCGGACAGGCCCAGCATTTT
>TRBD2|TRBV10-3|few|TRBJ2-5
CAISEEASGIRWETQYF
TGTGCCATCAGTGAGGAGGCTAGCGGGATTCGTTGGGAGACCCAGTACTTC
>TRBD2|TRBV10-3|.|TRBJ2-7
CAISDPTSGSYEQYF
TGTGCCATCAGTGATCCGACTAGCGGGAGCTACGAGCAGTACTTC
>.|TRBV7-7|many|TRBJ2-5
CASSLALRVGETQYF
TGTGCTAGCAGCTTAGCGTTAAGGGTAGGGGAGACCCAGTACTTC
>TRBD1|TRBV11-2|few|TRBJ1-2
CASSSRTGGVGPGYTF
TGTGCCAGCAGTTCCCGAACAGGGGGAGTGGGGCCTGGCTACACCTTC
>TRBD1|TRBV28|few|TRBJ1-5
CASRMTGVGQPQHF
TGTGCCAGCAGGATGACAGGGGTGGGACAGCCCCAGCATTTT
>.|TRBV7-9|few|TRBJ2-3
CASSLDAVRGDTQYF
TGTGCCAGCAGCTTAGACGCAGTACGGGGAGATACGCAGTATTTT
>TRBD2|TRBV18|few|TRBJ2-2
CASSPRRLAGGTGELFF
TGTGCCAGCTCACCCCGCAGGCTAGCGGGAGGCACCGGGGAGCTGTTTTTT
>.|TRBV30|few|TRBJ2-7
CAWDGLGSYEQYF
TGTGCCTGGGACGGGTTAGGCTCCTACGAGCAGTACTTC
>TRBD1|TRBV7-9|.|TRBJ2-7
CASSSRDRRDEQYF
TGTGCCAGCAGCTCCCGGGACAGGCGCGACGAGCAGTACTTC